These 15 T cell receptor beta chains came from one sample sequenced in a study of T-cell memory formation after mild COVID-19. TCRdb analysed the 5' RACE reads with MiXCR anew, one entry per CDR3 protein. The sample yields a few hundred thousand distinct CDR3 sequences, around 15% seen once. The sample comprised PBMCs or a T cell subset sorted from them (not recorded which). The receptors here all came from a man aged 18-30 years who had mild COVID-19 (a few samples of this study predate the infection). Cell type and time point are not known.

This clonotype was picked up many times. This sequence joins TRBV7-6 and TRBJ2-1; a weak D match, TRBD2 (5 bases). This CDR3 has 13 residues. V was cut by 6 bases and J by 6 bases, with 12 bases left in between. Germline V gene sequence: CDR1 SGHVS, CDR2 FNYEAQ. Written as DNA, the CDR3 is TGTGCCAGCAGTTCCGGACTGTTCAATGAGCAGTTCTTC. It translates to CASSSGLFNEQFF.

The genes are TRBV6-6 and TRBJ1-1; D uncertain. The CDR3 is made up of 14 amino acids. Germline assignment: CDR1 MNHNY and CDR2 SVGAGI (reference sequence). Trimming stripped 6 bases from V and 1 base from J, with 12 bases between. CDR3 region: CASSWVVENTEAFF. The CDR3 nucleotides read TGTGCCAGCAGCTGGGTTGTAGAGAACACTGAAGCTTTCTTT.

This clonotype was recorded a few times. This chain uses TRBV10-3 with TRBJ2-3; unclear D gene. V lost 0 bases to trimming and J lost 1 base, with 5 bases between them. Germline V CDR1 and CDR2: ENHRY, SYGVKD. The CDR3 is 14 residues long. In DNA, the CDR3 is TGTGCCATCAGTGAGTCGGACGGCACAGATACGCAGTATTTT. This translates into CAISESDGTDTQYF.

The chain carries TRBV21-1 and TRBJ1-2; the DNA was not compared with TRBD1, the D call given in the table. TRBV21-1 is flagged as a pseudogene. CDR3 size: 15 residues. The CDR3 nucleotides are TGTGCCAGCAGCAAAGTTGAAGGGGCGCGGAGTGGCTACACCTTC. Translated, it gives CASSKVEGARSGYTF.

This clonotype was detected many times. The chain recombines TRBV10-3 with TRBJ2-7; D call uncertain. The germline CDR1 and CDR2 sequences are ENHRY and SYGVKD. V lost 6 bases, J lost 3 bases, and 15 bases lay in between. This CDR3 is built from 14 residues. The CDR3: CAIRSGVAGYEQYV. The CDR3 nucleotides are TGTGCCATCAGATCTGGAGTTGCCGGCTACGAGCAGTACGTC.

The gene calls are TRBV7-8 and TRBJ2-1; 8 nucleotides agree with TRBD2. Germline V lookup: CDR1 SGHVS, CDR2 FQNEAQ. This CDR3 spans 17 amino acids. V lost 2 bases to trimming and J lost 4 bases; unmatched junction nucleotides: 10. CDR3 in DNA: TGTGCCAGCAGCTTAAGCCAGACCCGGGGGGGGTACAATGAGCAGTTCTTC. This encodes CASSLSQTRGGYNEQFF.

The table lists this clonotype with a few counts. The DNA for the CDR3 is TGTGCCAGCAGTACCGCCGGGGTTGATACGCAGTATTTT. It is translated as CASSTAGVDTQYF. J is TRBJ2-3 and V is TRBV6-5, with a tentative D call TRBD2 (5 bases). This CDR3 region has 13 residues. The germline CDR1 and CDR2 sequences are MNHEY and SVGAGI. V was clipped by 5 bases and J by 6 bases, with 12 bases between them.

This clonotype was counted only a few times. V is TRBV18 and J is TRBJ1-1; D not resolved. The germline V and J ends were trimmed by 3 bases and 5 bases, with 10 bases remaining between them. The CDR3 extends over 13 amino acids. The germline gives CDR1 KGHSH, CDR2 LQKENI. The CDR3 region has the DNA TGTGCCAGCTCACCCCCCCGGCGGACTGAAGCTTTCTTT. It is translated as CASSPPRRTEAFF.

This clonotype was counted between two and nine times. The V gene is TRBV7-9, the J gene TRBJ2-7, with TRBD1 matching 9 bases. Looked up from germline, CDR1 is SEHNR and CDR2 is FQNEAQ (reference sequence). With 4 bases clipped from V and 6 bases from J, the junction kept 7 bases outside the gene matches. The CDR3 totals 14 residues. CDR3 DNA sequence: TGTGCCAGCAGCTCACAGGGACAGGGAGCCGAGCAGTACGTC. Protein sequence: CASSSQGQGAEQYV.

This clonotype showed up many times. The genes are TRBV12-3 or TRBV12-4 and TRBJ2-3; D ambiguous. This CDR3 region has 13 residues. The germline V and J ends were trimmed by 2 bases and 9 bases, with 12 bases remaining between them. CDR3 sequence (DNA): TGTGCCAGCAGTTTATGGACGGCCGGGACGCAGTATTTT. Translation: CASSLWTAGTQYF.

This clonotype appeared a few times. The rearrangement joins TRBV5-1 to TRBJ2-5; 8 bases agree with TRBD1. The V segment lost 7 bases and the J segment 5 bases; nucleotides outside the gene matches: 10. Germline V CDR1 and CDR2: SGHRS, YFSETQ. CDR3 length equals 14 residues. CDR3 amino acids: CASYPGQEGETQYF. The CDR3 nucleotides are TGCGCCAGCTATCCGGGACAGGAGGGGGAGACCCAGTACTTC.

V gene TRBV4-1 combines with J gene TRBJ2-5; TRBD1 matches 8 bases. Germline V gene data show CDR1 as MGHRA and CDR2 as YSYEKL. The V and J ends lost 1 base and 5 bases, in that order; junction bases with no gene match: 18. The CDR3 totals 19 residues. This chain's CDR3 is CASSQGVVLGQGRFETQYF. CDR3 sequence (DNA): TGCGCCAGCAGCCAAGGGGTAGTCCTAGGACAGGGACGTTTTGAGACCCAGTACTTC.

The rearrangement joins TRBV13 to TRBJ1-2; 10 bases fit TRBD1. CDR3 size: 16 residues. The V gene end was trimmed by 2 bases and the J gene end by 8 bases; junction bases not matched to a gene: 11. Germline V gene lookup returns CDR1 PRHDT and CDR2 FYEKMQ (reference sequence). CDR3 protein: CASSLRGQGKELGYTF. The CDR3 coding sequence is TGTGCCAGCAGCTTAAGGGGACAGGGGAAGGAATTGGGCTACACCTTC.

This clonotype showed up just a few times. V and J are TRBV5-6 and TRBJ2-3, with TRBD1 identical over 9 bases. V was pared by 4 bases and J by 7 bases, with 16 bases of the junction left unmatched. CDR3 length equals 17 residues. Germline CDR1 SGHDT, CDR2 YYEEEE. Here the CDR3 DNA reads TGTGCCAGCAGCCAAATCATACCGGGACAGGGAGTACATACGCAGTATTTT. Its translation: CASSQIIPGQGVHTQYF.

The CDR3 spells CASLGTSIYEQYV. The CDR3 DNA sequence: TGTGCCAGCTTGGGGACATCAATCTACGAGCAGTACGTC. This chain connects TRBV6-2 or TRBV6-3 to TRBJ2-7, with D possibly being TRBD1 (6 bases). V was trimmed by 8 bases and J by 3 bases, leaving 14 bases between them. The CDR3 contains 13 residues. Germline CDR1 reads MNHEY; CDR2 reads SVGEGT.